This T cell receptor (beta chain) was recorded in a study of CD8+ T cells in alopecia areata. The overall study: Treated individuals took tofacitinib by mouth, 5 to 10 mg twice daily. Findings and limits, study-wide: Lesional scalp, especially alopecia totalis/universalis, showed higher clonality than normal scalp. Tissue-resident alphabeta T cells belonging to normal skin likewise get sequenced within scalp specimens.

Per the germline V gene, CDR1 is SGDLS and CDR2 is YYNGEE. Trimming took 7 bases from V and 9 from J, leaving 14 bases between them. This CDR3 has 13 residues. Treatment described: oral pan-JAK inhibitor, 5-10 mg twice daily. Obtained from alopecia areata patients were lesional scalp punch biopsies along with peripheral blood. RNA was extracted and reverse transcribed into cDNA as the sequencing template. Sequencing used immunoSEQ multiplex PCR; TCRdb keeps in-frame clones, though not all of them. The sample consists of 150,000 to 200,000 clones, 58% of them appearing once. On this clone: No antigen is known for it.

This chain connects TRBV9 to TRBJ1-6, with D possibly being TRBD1 (5 bases). This sample comprised CD4+ T cells sorted from blood, obtained between weeks 55 and 65, from a patient treated with tofacitinib. This TCR came from a human donor with alopecia areata. The CDR3: CASAAQEGSPLHF. The DNA for the CDR3 is TGTGCCAGCGCTGCACAGGAGGGTTCACCCCTCCACTTT.